This TCR beta chain was retrieved from a study of CXCR4 blockade with PD-1 therapy in pancreatic cancer (dated by TCRdb to about 2019). At the level of the whole study: Multiplex immunohistochemistry and TCRbeta immunosequencing of resected pancreatic ductal adenocarcinoma were combined in the study with ex vivo slice culture in which PD-1 and CXCR4 blockade were tested. Two geographically distinct regions were TCR-sequenced from each of roughly 6 tumors to assess intratumoral heterogeneity. The study at large found these results: Because only TCRbeta chains were sequenced, true antigen-specificity overlap among the convergent dominant clones remained unconfirmed, awaiting paired alpha-beta single-cell sequencing. A strong correlation was found between the frequency of an amino acid clone and the number of distinct nucleotide rearrangements encoding that clone, which suggests convergent selection driven by common tumor antigens. Tumors showed clonal expansion, with mean productive clonality about 0.14 versus 0.05 in healthy blood, but clonality did not correlate with survival.

Notes on this clone: Its cognate antigen has yet to be identified. No base quality information exists; no much larger clone differs at one position.

Taken from cysteine to phenylalanine, the CDR3 has 15 residues. Only the CDR3 DNA is retained, 45 bases long and in frame from the first base. From V the trimming removes 2 bases and from J it removes 6 bases, while the gene matches leave 7 bases of the junction unaccounted for. CDR1 and CDR2 were assigned from the germline V gene (reference sequence) as LNHDA and SQIVND. None of the patients whose archived tumor blocks were used had received neoadjuvant therapy prior to resection. The preserved-tissue arm of the study used 30 to 35 surgical resection samples from 20 to 25 previously untreated pancreatic ductal adenocarcinoma patients. For the resection arm, DNA was extracted from ten 5-micron curls of FFPE tumor adjacent to the multiplex immunohistochemistry slide. TCRbeta CDR3 regions were immunosequenced from extracted DNA using the immunoSEQ Assay at Adaptive Biotechnologies. Regarding the original processing steps: To measure the absolute abundance of each unique TCRbeta CDR3, the sequences were collapsed and filtered. Clonality was defined as 1 minus Pielou's evenness, computed on productive in-frame rearrangements only. Regional overlap tracked the top 100 nucleotide rearrangements across paired samples, with Morisita index comparing paired versus unrelated samples. The immunoSEQ Rearrangement Details tool was used to assess convergence of nucleotide rearrangements onto identical amino acid sequences. Held by TCRdb, this immuneACCESS table contains in-frame sequences only and omits some clones. Under half of the omission traces to an unresolved V gene where checked; the cause of the rest is unknown. V, J and clone size are taken as reported in that table, and D and trimming were inferred from the DNA itself. For this sample there are about 8,100 clones; around 53% appear just once. Approximately 7% of the sample is held by the ten biggest clonotypes.

This clonotype was sampled from a human donor with pancreatic ductal adenocarcinoma. This chain is built from TRBV19 and TRBJ2-7, with 10 bases in between that match TRBD1. Material: tumor tissue. The sequence in DNA is TGTGCCAGTAGTATATCAAGGACAGGGGGAGGCGAGCAGTACTTC. This sequence encodes CASSISRTGGGEQYF. With all but the CDR3 taken from the reference TRBV19 and TRBJ2-7 genes, the full variable domain is: DGGITQSPKYLFRKEGQNVTLSCEQNLNHDAMYWYRQDPGQGLRLIYYSQIVNDFQKGDIAEGYSVSREKKESFPLTVTSAQKNPTAFYLCASSISRTGGGEQYFGPGTRLTVT.